The present TCR beta chain was sequenced within a study of T cell changes during pregnancy in multiple sclerosis. Method: immunoSEQ multiplex PCR; TCRdb's copy keeps in-frame clones and lacks some. The data show 29,000 or so clones, about 89% seen once. The CDR3 sequence is 13 residues long. The ends were cut back, 0 bases at V and 3 bases at J, with 5 bases in the middle. Germline loops: CDR1 LGHNA, CDR2 YSLEER. Here the sequenced sample was CD8+ T cells from peripheral blood mononuclear cells, taken in the second trimester of pregnancy. The chain has TRBV4-3 and TRBJ2-5; no reliable D call. The TCR comes from a female donor with multiple sclerosis, enrolled in a pregnancy study. The CDR3 loop is CASSQDPEETQYF. Written as DNA, the CDR3 is TGCGCCAGCAGCCAAGATCCCGAAGAGACCCAGTACTTC.